Below, one T cell receptor beta chain is given with its context. The target antigen is unknown. This record belongs to a study of T cell responses to AZD1222 COVID-19 vaccine. Overall study findings and caveats: Recipients of AZD1222 seropositive at baseline numbered only five or six. Epitopes outside B.1.351 and B.1.1.7 mutated regions reportedly drew nearly half of spike TCRs. In a largely white British group with more females than males, clonal diversity was possibly underestimated.

This CDR3 spans 12 amino acids. V shed 5 bases and J shed 6 bases, with 9 bases lying between them. Germline CDR1 reads LNHDA; CDR2 reads SQIVND (reference sequence). Here immunoSEQ multiplex PCR was the method, and the copy in TCRdb shows in-frame clones only, minus some. The data show more than 95,000 clones, 90% to 95% seen once. This receptor was identified in an adult in good health. The sample consisted of peripheral blood, taken on day 0 of AZD1222 vaccination. The chain uses TRBV19 and TRBJ2-3; D perhaps matches TRBD2 (6 bases). CDR3 coding DNA: TGTGCCAGTAGTTTTGGGGGGGATACGCAGTATTTT. Amino acids: CASSFGGDTQYF.